The 27 T cell receptor beta chains presented below share a single source sample, sequenced in a study of molecular identifiers for immune sequencing clone quantification. TCRdb independently ran MiXCR on the PCR reads; one entry per CDR3 protein. The profile shows nearly 55,000 distinct CDR3 sequences, roughly 36% of them singletons. The sample was naive CD8+ T cells from blood, with Jurkat cell RNA spiked in. Subset: FACS-sorted CD8+CD4-CCR7+CD45RA+ naive T cells. These receptor sequences come from a human donor in good health. Some libraries in this study had Jurkat cell RNA spiked in.

The table lists this clonotype with a few counts. This chain links TRBV7-9 with TRBJ1-4, with D hard to call. The CDR3 sequence is 16 residues long. V lost 2 bases to trimming and J lost 0 bases, with 10 bases between them. Germline assignment: CDR1 SEHNR and CDR2 FQNEAQ (reference sequence). The CDR3, as DNA: TGTGCCAGCAGCTTACTCGAAGGAGCAACTAATGAAAAACTGTTTTTT. Translated, it gives CASSLLEGATNEKLFF.

Details on this clonotype: A read error may be the cause here, since a much bigger clone is one base away. This chain uses TRBV6-2 or TRBV6-3 with TRBJ1-5, with a possible D match to TRBD1 (5 bases). The germline V gene encodes CDR1 MNHEY and CDR2 SVGEGT. There are 14 residues in the CDR3. The CDR3 is CASTDSYSYQPQHF. In DNA, the CDR3 is TGTGCCAGCACCGACAGCTATAGCTATCAGCCCCAGCATTTT.

This clonotype was recorded a few times. The rearrangement joins TRBV7-9 to TRBJ2-1; 11 nucleotides align to TRBD2. After removal of 4 bases from V and 7 bases from J, the junction contained 6 bases not matched to a gene. Germline assignment: CDR1 SEHNR and CDR2 FQNEAQ (reference sequence). This CDR3 comprises 15 residues. The CDR3 loop is CASSSTSGSWNEQFF. In DNA form, the CDR3 reads TGTGCCAGCAGCTCCACTAGCGGGAGTTGGAATGAGCAGTTCTTC.

In regard to this clonotype: Possible read error: a much larger clone is one base away. The V and J genes are TRBV27 and TRBJ2-7; D unresolved. Trimming pared 5 bases from V and 5 bases from J, leaving 10 bases between. The germline V gene has CDR1 MNHEY and CDR2 SMNVEV (reference sequence). This CDR3 spans 12 amino acids. The CDR3 DNA reads as TGTGCCAGCAGTCCGCCGGGCAACGAGCAGTACTTC. Encoded protein: CASSPPGNEQYF.

This clonotype was observed many times. The V gene is TRBV4-2, the J gene TRBJ2-1, with D perhaps TRBD1 (6 bases). The CDR3 consists of 14 residues. Deletions cut 1 base from V and 10 bases from J, with 14 bases between. Germline V gene lookup returns CDR1 LGHNA and CDR2 YNFKEQ. CDR3 bases: TGTGCCAGCAGCCAAGGCCTAACAGGGATCGAGCAGTTCTTC. It encodes CASSQGLTGIEQFF.

Comments on this clonotype: Being one base from a much bigger clone, this may be a read error. The V gene is TRBV9, the J gene TRBJ2-1, with 7 bases aligning to TRBD1. V gave up 0 bases and J gave up 5 bases; unmatched junction bases: 8. The CDR3 length is 16 residues. In germline, CDR1 is SGDLS, CDR2 YYNGEE. Written as DNA, the CDR3 is TGTGCCAGCAGCGTAGAGGGGGCCCCCCCGGACAATGAGCAGTTCTTC. It translates to CASSVEGAPPDNEQFF.

Comment on this clonotype: This is likely a read error, given that the CDR3 carries no conserved phenylalanine or tryptophan at its end. This chain uses TRBV23-1 with TRBJ1-5; 7 nucleotides match TRBD1. TRBV23-1 is recorded as an ORF, its role being uncertain. Trimming removed 2 bases from V and 5 bases from J; junction bases left unmatched: 12. CDR3 length: 17 residues. CDR3 nucleotides: TGCGCCAGCAGTCAACCAGACAGGGAGAGGATTGATCAGCCCCAGCATATT. Translated, it gives CASSQPDRERIDQPQHI.

For this clonotype: This may be a read error, as it is one base from a much larger clone. The chain carries TRBV6-5 and TRBJ1-5, with D possibly TRBD1 on 5 matching bases. This CDR3 contains 13 residues. The germline CDR1 and CDR2 sequences are MNHEY and SVGAGI. V shed 6 bases and J shed 5 bases, with 11 bases lying between them. In nucleotides, the CDR3 is TGTGCCAGCAGAGCAGGGAGCTATCAGCCCCAGCATTTT. Residues: CASRAGSYQPQHF.

This clonotype was found a few times. The J gene is TRBJ1-5, the V gene TRBV19; maybe TRBD1 (5 bases). This CDR3 is 15 amino acids long. V lost 7 bases and J 5 bases, leaving 18 bases between the germline ends. In germline, CDR1 is LNHDA, CDR2 SQIVND (reference sequence). CDR3 coding DNA: TGTGCCAGTACCTCGACCCAGACAGCCGATCAGCCCCAGCATTTT. It yields the protein CASTSTQTADQPQHF.

In this sample, this clonotype turned up a few times. The chain is built from TRBV7-9 and TRBJ2-7, with 10 bases that match TRBD2. The CDR3 runs 13 residues. With 3 bases clipped from V and 7 bases from J, the junction kept 3 bases outside the gene matches. Germline CDR1 and CDR2: SEHNR and FQNEAQ (reference sequence). As DNA, the CDR3 is TGTGCCAGCAGCTTCGGACTAGCGGATGAGCAGTACTTC. This gives the protein CASSFGLADEQYF. The full variable domain, with the rest looked up from reference TRBV7-9 and TRBJ2-7, is DTGVSQNPRHKITKRGQNVTFRCDPISEHNRLYWYRQTLGQGPEFLTYFQNEAQLEKSRLLSDRFSAERPKGSFSTLEIQRTEQGDSAMYLCASSFGLADEQYFGPGTRLTVT.

Comment on this clonotype: A much larger clonotype is one base distant, so this may be a read error. This rearrangement joins TRBV5-4 to TRBJ2-3; no firm D call. Germline assignment: CDR1 SGHNT and CDR2 YYREEE (reference sequence). The CDR3 totals 12 residues. Trimming removed 1 base from V and 10 bases from J, with 10 bases in between. The DNA of the CDR3 is TGTGCCAGCAGCTTGAGCGCAGCTGCGCAGTATTTT. Translating it yields CASSLSAAAQYF.

CDR3 loop: CASSLAASGGGANVLTF. For the CDR3, the DNA is TGTGCCAGCAGCTTGGCGGCTAGCGGGGGTGGGGCCAACGTCCTGACTTTC. V usage is TRBV5-4 and J usage is TRBJ2-6; 10 bases agree with TRBD2. V lost 0 bases and J lost 3; bases outside the gene matches: 3. This CDR3 comprises 17 residues. Germline V gives CDR1 SGHNT, CDR2 YYREEE (reference sequence).

This clonotype was counted only a few times. The rearrangement links TRBV5-1 to TRBJ2-3, with TRBD2 identical over 10 bases. Germline V gene sequence: CDR1 SGHRS, CDR2 YFSETQ. This CDR3 is built from 16 residues. With V trimmed by 0 bases and J by 3 bases, 4 bases remained unmatched. CDR3 amino acids: CASSLASGSWTDTQYF. The CDR3 DNA follows: TGCGCCAGCAGCTTGGCTAGCGGGAGTTGGACAGATACGCAGTATTTT. The whole variable domain, remainder taken from reference TRBV5-1 and TRBJ2-3, is KAGVTQTPRYLIKTRGQQVTLSCSPISGHRSVSWYQQTPGQGLQFLFEYFSETQRNKGNFPGRFSGRQFSNSRSEMNVSTLELGDSALYLCASSLASGSWTDTQYFGPGTRLTVL.

In its sample, this clonotype was seen many times. V gene TRBV4-1 combines with J gene TRBJ1-5, with D perhaps matching TRBD1 (5 bases). CDR3 length equals 15 residues. The ends were cut back, 0 bases at V and 6 bases at J, with 12 bases in the middle. Germline values: CDR1 MGHRA, CDR2 YSYEKL. The DNA of the CDR3 is TGCGCCAGCAGCCAAGATTTGAGGGGCGGTCAGCCCCAGCATTTT. Amino acids: CASSQDLRGGQPQHF.

About this clonotype: Since no conserved phenylalanine or tryptophan closes the CDR3, a read error is the likely cause. This chain links TRBV9 with TRBJ2-7; perhaps D is TRBD1 or TRBD2 (5 bases each). CDR3 length equals 14 residues. V lost 4 bases to trimming and J lost 3 bases, with 14 bases between them. The germline V gene encodes CDR1 SGDLS and CDR2 YYNGEE. Here the CDR3 DNA reads TGTGCCAGCAGCCCTAGCCGGGACCACTACGAGCAGTACTCC. Residues: CASSPSRDHYEQYS.

The chain employs TRBV4-2 and TRBJ2-2; 10 bases map to TRBD2. The CDR3 is 17 amino acids. Germline assignment: CDR1 LGHNA and CDR2 YNFKEQ. Trimming took 0 bases from V and 5 from J; bases not matched to a gene: 6. The CDR3 nucleotides read TGTGCCAGCAGCCAAGAGATAGCGGGAGGCTGGACCGGGGAGCTGTTTTTT. Translated: CASSQEIAGGWTGELFF.

A note on this clonotype: A read error may explain this, as a much larger clone is one base away. CDR3 sequence reads: CARRQGSDTQYF. The DNA for the CDR3 is TGTGCCAGGAGGCAGGGGTCAGATACGCAGTATTTT. The chain has TRBV19 and TRBJ2-3, with D perhaps TRBD1 (6 bases). V was trimmed by 9 bases and J by 4 bases, leaving 11 bases between them. The V gene's germline CDR1 is LNHDA and CDR2 SQIVND (reference sequence). The CDR3 loop spans 12 amino acids.

This clonotype is labeled as medium-sized (0.01 to 0.1%). V usage is TRBV18 and J usage is TRBJ2-3, with TRBD1 identical over 8 bases. The trim removed 2 bases at V and 2 bases at J, leaving 3 bases unmatched. The CDR3 covers 15 residues. Germline V gives CDR1 KGHSH, CDR2 LQKENI. The CDR3 is CASSPDRGNTDTQYF. In DNA form, the CDR3 reads TGTGCCAGCTCACCAGACAGGGGTAACACAGATACGCAGTATTTT. The full variable domain, rest sourced from reference TRBV18 and TRBJ2-3, is NAGVMQNPRHLVRRRGQEARLRCSPMKGHSHVYWYRQLPEEGLKFMVYLQKENIIDESGMPKERFSAEFPKEGPSILRIQQVVRGDSAAYFCASSPDRGNTDTQYFGPGTRLTVL.

This clonotype was observed at least ten times. This chain uses TRBV6-6 with TRBJ1-1, with a weak D call TRBD1 (5 bases). From germline, CDR1 is MNHNY and CDR2 SVGAGI (reference sequence). This CDR3 spans 11 amino acids. Trimming cost V 8 bases and J 8 bases, with 12 bases left between them. The DNA of the CDR3 is TGTGCCAGCGTTGGGGGGACCGAAGCTTTCTTT. This gives the protein CASVGGTEAFF.

This chain uses TRBV11-3 with TRBJ2-3; the match to TRBD2 covers 8 bases. The CDR3 sequence is 16 residues long. V lost 4 bases and J lost 0; bases outside the gene matches: 6. Germline V CDR1 and CDR2: SGHNT, YENEEA. DNA of the CDR3: TGTGCCAGCAGCTCCCGGGTAGCGGGAAGCACAGATACGCAGTATTTT. Encoded protein: CASSSRVAGSTDTQYF.

The chain links TRBV7-9 to TRBJ2-3; no clear D gene. Germline V lookup: CDR1 SEHNR, CDR2 FQNEAQ (reference sequence). Trimming stripped 5 bases from V and 0 bases from J, with 12 bases between. The CDR3 totals 15 residues. CDR3 residues: CASSPEADSTDTQYF. In nucleotides, the CDR3 is TGTGCCAGCAGCCCCGAGGCCGATAGCACAGATACGCAGTATTTT.

This clonotype has a handful of counts. The chain has TRBV7-8 and TRBJ2-5; 7 bases fit TRBD1. Looked up from germline, CDR1 is SGHVS and CDR2 is FQNEAQ. The CDR3 runs 16 residues. V lost 3 bases and J lost 3; bases outside the gene matches: 10. CDR3 coding DNA: TGTGCCAGCAGCTTCCTCCGGGACAGCCTTAAAGAGACCCAGTACTTC. It codes for CASSFLRDSLKETQYF.

In this sample, this clonotype turned up many times. The rearrangement links TRBV2 to TRBJ2-7; D is unresolved. The CDR3 is 11 residues long. Trimming stripped 1 base from V and 7 bases from J, with 5 bases between. Germline loops: CDR1 SNHLY, CDR2 FYNNEI. This CDR3 reads CASSEGREQYF. The DNA of the CDR3 is TGTGCCAGCAGTGAAGGACGAGAGCAGTACTTC.

About this clonotype itself: A much more abundant neighbour one base away suggests this may be a read error. The chain couples TRBV28 to TRBJ2-7, with TRBD1 as a possible D gene (6 bases). This CDR3 region has 14 residues. Germline V lookup: CDR1 MDHEN, CDR2 SYDVKM. CDR3 DNA: TGTGCCAGCTCGGTGATGGACAGCGAGGGGGAGCTGTACTTC. Translation gives CASSVMDSEGELYF.

This clonotype was seen a handful of times. J is TRBJ2-3 and V is TRBV23-1, with D tentatively TRBD1 or TRBD2 (5 bases each). TRBV23-1 is marked as an open reading frame, function uncertain. CDR3 length equals 18 residues. The V end was cut by 11 bases, the J end by 2 bases, with 29 bases between. The CDR3 DNA reads TGCGCCCCAGCGGCCGGAACCCCGCGGGCAGGGTACACAGATACGCAGTATTTT. This encodes CAPAAGTPRAGYTDTQYF.

About this clonotype itself: Since a much larger clone is just one base distant, this may be a read error. This rearrangement joins TRBV13 to TRBJ1-5; D remains unclear. This CDR3 has 14 residues. Trimming took off 5 bases at V and 5 bases at J, with 13 bases between the two ends. Germline CDR1 reads PRHDT; CDR2 reads FYEKMQ (reference sequence). CDR3 coding DNA: TGTGCCAGCAGCCTAAGGAAGGGCGATCAGCCCCAGCATTTT. Its translation: CASSLRKGDQPQHF.

Worth noting for this clonotype: With a much larger clone just one base away, this may be a read error. The V and J genes are TRBV7-2 and TRBJ2-7; the D is unclear. Germline CDR1 reads SGHTA; CDR2 reads FQGNSA. There are 13 residues in the CDR3. Trimming stripped 8 bases from V and 4 bases from J, with 15 bases between. The CDR3 sequence: CASGPNSGYEQYF. The CDR3 DNA reads as TGTGCCAGCGGCCCAAACAGTGGATACGAGCAGTACTTC. Drawing the rest from reference TRBV7-2 and TRBJ2-7, the complete variable domain is GAGVSQSPSNKVTEKGKDVELRCDPISGHTALYWYRQSLGQGLEFLIYFQGNSAPDKSGLPSDRFSAERTGGSVSTLTIQRTQQEDSAVYLCASGPNSGYEQYFGPGTRLTVT.